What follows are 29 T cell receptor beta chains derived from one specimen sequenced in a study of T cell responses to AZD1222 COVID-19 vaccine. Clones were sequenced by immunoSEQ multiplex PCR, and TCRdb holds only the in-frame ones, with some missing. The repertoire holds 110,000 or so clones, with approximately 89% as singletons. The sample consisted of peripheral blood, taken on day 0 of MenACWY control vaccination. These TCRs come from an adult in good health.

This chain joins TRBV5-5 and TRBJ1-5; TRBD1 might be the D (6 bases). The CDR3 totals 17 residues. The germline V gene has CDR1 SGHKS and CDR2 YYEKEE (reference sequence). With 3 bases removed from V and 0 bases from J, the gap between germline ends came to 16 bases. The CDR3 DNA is TGTGCCAGCAGCTCCGATGGGGGCGGAATTAGCAATCAGCCCCAGCATTTT. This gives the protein CASSSDGGGISNQPQHF. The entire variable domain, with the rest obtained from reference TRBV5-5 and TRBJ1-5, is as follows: DAGVTQSPTHLIKTRGQQVTLRCSPISGHKSVSWYQQVLGQGPQFIFQYYEKEERGRGNFPDRFSARQFPNYSSELNVNALLLGDSALYLCASSSDGGGISNQPQHFGDGTRLSIL.

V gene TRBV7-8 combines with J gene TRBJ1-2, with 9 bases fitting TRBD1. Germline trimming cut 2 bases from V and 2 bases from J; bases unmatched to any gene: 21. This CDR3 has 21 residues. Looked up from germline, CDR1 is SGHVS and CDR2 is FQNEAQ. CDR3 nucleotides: TGTGCCAGCAGCTTATTGGCCCAACCGAGGGGAGCGGACAGGGGAAACTATGGCTACACCTTC. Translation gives CASSLLAQPRGADRGNYGYTF.

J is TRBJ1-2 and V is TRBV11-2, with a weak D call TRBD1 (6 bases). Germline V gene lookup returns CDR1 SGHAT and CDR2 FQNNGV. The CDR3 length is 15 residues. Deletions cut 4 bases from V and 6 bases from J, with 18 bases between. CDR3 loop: CASSSKQGGRDGYTF. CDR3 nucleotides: TGTGCCAGCAGCTCCAAACAGGGAGGCAGGGATGGCTACACCTTC.

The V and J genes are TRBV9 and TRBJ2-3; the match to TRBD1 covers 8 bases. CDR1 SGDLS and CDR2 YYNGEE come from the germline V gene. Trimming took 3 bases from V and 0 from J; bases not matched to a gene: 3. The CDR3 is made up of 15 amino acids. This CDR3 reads CASSARTGSTDTQYF. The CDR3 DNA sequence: TGTGCCAGCAGCGCCAGGACAGGGAGCACAGATACGCAGTATTTT.

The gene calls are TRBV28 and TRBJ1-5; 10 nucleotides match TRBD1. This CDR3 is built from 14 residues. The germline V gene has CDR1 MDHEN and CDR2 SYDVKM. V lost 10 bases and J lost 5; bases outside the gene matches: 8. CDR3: CATKTGGRYQPQHF. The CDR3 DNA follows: TGTGCCACAAAGACAGGGGGCCGGTATCAGCCCCAGCATTTT.

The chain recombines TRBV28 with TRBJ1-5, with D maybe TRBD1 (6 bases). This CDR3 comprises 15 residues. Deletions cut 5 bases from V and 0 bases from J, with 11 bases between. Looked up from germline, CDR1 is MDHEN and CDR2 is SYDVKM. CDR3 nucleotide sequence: TGTGCCAGCAGTGAACAGGGATATAGCAATCAGCCCCAGCATTTT. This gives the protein CASSEQGYSNQPQHF.

In nucleotides, the CDR3 is TGTGCCAGCAGACCTAGCGGGGCCTCCTACAATGAGCAGTTCTTC. This codes for CASRPSGASYNEQFF. The chain joins TRBV11-2 to TRBJ2-1; 9 bases agree with TRBD2. The V gene's germline CDR1 is SGHAT and CDR2 FQNNGV. This CDR3 comprises 15 residues. The junction had 3 bases not matched to a gene; V was cut back by 6 bases and J by 0 bases.

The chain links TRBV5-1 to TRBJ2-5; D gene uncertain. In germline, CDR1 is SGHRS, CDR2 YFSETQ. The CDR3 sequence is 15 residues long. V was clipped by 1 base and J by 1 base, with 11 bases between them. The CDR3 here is CASSLLAAPQETQYF. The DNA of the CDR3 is TGCGCCAGCAGCTTGTTGGCCGCCCCCCAAGAGACCCAGTACTTC.

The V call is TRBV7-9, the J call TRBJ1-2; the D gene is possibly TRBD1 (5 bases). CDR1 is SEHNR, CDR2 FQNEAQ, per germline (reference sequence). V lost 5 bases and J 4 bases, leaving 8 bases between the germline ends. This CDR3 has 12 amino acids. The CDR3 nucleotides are TGTGCCAGCAGCGATACAGGCTATGGCTACACCTTC. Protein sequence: CASSDTGYGYTF.

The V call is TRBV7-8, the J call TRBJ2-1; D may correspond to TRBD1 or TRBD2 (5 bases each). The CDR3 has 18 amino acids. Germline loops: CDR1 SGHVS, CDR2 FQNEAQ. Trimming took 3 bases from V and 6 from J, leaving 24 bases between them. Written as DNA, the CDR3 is TGTGCCAGCAGCTTTAGAAGGCCAGGAAAGGGGACCGTCAATGAGCAGTTCTTC. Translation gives CASSFRRPGKGTVNEQFF.

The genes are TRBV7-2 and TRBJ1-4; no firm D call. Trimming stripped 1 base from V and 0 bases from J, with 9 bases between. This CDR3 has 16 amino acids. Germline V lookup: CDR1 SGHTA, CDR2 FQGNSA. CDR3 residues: CASSLGVGATNEKLFF. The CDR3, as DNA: TGTGCCAGCAGCTTAGGTGTGGGTGCAACTAATGAAAAACTGTTTTTT.

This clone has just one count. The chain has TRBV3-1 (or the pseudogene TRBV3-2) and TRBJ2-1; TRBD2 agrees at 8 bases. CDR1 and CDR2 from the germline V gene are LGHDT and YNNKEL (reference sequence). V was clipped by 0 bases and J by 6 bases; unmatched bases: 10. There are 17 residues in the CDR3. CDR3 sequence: CASSQDGVAGFSNEQFF. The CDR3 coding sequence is TGTGCCAGCAGCCAAGATGGGGTAGCGGGGTTTTCCAATGAGCAGTTCTTC.

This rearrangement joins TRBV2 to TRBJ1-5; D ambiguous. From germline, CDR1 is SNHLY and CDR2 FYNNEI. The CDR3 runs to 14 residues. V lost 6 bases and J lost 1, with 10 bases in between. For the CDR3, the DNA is TGTGCCAGCAGGTTCGCAGAAAGCAATCAGCCCCAGCATTTT. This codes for CASRFAESNQPQHF.

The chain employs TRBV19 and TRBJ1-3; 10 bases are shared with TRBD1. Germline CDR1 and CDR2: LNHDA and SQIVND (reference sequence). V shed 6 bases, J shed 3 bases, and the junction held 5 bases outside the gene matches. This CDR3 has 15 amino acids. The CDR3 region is CASRGTGEDGNTIYF. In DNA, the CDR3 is TGTGCCAGTAGGGGGACAGGGGAAGATGGAAACACCATATATTTT.

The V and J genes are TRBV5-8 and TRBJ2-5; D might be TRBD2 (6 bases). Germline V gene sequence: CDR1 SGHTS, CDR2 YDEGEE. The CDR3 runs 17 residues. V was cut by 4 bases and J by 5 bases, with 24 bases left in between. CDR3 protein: CASSRRTSSILPETQYF. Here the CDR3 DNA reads TGTGCCAGCAGCCGTCGTACTAGCAGCATACTCCCCGAGACCCAGTACTTC.

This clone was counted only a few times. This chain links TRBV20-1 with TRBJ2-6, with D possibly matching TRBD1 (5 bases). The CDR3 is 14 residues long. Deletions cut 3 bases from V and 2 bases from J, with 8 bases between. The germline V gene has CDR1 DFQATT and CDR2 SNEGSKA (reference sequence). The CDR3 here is CSASQGAGANVLTF. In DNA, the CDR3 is TGCAGTGCTAGTCAGGGCGCTGGGGCCAACGTCCTGACTTTC.

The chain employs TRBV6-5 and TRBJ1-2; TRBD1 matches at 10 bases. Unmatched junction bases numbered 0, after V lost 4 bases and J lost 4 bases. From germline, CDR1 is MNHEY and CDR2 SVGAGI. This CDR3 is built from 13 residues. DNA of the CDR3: TGTGCCAGCAGTTGGGACAGGGGCTATGGCTACACCTTC. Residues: CASSWDRGYGYTF.

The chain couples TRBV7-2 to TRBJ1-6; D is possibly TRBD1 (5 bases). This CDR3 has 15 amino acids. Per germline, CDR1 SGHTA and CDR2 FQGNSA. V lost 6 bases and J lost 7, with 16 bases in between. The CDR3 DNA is TGTGCCAGCAGTGGGGCCGGGCAGATAAATTCACCCCTCCACTTT. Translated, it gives CASSGAGQINSPLHF.

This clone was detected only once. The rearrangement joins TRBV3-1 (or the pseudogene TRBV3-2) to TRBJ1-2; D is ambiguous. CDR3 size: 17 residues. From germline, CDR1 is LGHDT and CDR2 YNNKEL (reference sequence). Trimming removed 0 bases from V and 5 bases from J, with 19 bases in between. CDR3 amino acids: CASSQDKGFLGGYGYTF. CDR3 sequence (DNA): TGTGCCAGCAGCCAAGATAAAGGGTTCCTGGGAGGGTATGGCTACACCTTC.

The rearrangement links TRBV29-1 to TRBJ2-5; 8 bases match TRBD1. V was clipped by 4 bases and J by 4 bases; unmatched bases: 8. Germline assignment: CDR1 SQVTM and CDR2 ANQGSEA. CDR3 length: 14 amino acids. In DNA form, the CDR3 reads TGCAGCGTTGGAGACAGGGGTCTGGGAGAGACCCAGTACTTC. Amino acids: CSVGDRGLGETQYF. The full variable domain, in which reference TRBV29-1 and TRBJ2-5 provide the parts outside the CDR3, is SAVISQKPSRDICQRGTSLTIQCQVDSQVTMMFWYRQQPGQSLTLIATANQGSEATYESGFVIDKFPISRPNLTFSTLTVSNMSPEDSSIYLCSVGDRGLGETQYFGPGTRLLVL.

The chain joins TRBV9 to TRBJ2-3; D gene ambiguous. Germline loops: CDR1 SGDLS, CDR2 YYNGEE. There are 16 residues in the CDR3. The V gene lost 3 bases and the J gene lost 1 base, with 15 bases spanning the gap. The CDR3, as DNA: TGTGCCAGCAGCGCCGTGACCCAATGGGGCACAGATACGCAGTATTTT. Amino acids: CASSAVTQWGTDTQYF.

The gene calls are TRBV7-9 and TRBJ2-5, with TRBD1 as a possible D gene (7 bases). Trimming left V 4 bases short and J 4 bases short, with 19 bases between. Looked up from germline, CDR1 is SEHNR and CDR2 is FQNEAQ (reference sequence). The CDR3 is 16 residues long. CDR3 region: CASSSTNRGGGETQYF. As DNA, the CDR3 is TGTGCCAGCAGCTCGACCAACAGGGGAGGAGGAGAGACCCAGTACTTC.

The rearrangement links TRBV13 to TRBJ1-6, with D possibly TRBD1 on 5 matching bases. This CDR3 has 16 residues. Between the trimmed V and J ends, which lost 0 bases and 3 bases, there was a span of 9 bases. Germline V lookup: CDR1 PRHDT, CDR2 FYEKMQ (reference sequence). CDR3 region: CASSLGLGLYNSPLHF. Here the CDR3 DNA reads TGTGCCAGCAGCTTAGGCTTGGGACTCTATAATTCACCCCTCCACTTT.

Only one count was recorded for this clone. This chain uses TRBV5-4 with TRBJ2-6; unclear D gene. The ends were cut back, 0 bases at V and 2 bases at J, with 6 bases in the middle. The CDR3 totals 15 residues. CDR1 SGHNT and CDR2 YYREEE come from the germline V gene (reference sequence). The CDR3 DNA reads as TGTGCCAGCAGCTTGGTTGATGCTGGGGCCAACGTCCTGACTTTC. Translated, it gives CASSLVDAGANVLTF.

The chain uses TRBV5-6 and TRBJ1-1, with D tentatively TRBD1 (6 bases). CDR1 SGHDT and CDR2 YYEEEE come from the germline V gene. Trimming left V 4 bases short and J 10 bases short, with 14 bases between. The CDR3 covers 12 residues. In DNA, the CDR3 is TGTGCCAGCAGCCCGGAGACAGGTGGAGCTTTCTTT. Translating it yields CASSPETGGAFF.

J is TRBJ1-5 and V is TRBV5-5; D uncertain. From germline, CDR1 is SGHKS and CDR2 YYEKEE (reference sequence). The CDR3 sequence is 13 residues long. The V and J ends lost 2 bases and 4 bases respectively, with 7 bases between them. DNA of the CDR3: TGTGCCAGCAGCTTTTTAACAAATCAGCCCCAGCATTTT. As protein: CASSFLTNQPQHF.

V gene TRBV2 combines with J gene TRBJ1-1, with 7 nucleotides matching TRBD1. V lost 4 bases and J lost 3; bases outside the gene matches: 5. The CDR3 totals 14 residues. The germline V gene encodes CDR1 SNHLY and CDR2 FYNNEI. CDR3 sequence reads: CASSGGGGDTEAFF. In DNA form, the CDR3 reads TGTGCCAGCAGTGGCGGAGGGGGCGACACTGAAGCTTTCTTT.

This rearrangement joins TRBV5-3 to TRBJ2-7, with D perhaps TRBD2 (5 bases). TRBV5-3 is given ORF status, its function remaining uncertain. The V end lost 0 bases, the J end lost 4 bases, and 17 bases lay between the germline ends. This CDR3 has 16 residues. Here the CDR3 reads CARSLGREGPKYEQYF. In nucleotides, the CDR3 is TGTGCCAGAAGCTTGGGACGGGAAGGTCCAAAATACGAGCAGTACTTC.

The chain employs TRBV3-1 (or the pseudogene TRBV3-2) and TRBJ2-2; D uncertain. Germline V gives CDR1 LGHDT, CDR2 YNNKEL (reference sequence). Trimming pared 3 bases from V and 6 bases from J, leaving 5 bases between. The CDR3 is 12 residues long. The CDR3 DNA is TGTGCCAGCAGCCAGGGTCCCGGGGAGCTGTTTTTT. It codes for CASSQGPGELFF.